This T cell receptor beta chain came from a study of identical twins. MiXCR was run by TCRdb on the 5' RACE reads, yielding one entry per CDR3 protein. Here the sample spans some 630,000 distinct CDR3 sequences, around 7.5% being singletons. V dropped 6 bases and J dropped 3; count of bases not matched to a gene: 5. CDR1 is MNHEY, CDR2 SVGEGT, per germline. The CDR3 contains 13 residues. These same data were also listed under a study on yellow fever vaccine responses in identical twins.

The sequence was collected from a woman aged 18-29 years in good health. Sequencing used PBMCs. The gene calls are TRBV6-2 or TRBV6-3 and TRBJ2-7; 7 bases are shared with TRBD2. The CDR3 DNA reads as TGTGCCAGCAGACGGGAGGCAGTCTACGAGCAGTACGTC. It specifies CASRREAVYEQYV.